These T cell receptor beta chains were read from a single sample in a study of blood T cell repertoires in COVID-19. The protocol was immunoSEQ multiplex PCR, while the TCRdb copy is restricted to in-frame clones and leaves out a portion. Here the sample spans roughly 140,000 clones, around 86% being singletons. Sequencing used peripheral blood. These receptor sequences come from an older man with acute or convalescent COVID-19. Both conserved end residues are part of each CDR3. Fields, in order: CDR3 DNA, CDR3 protein, clone size, J gene, D gene, V gene. A D gene is named only where the DNA matches it firmly. Only part of the rows carry a size: once, few, many, or a class if the clone is expanded.

CDR3nt: TGTGCCTGGAGTCAGGGGTTCACCGGGGAGCTGTTTTTT
CDR3aa: CAWSQGFTGELFF
abundance: .
j_gene: TRBJ2-2
d_gene: .
v_gene: TRBV30

CDR3nt: TGTGCCACCAGTGACCGACTAGCGGGAGAAGTGATCGAGCAGTACTTC
CDR3aa: CATSDRLAGEVIEQYF
abundance: .
j_gene: TRBJ2-7
d_gene: TRBD2
v_gene: TRBV24-1

CDR3nt: TGCAGTGCTAGTGTCCGACAGGGTTTTTCTGAAGCTTTCTTT
CDR3aa: CSASVRQGFSEAFF
abundance: .
j_gene: TRBJ1-1
d_gene: TRBD1
v_gene: TRBV20-1

CDR3nt: TGTGCCAGCAACCCCTCCGGAACAGGGGGGGGAAGGGGTGAAGCTTTCTTT
CDR3aa: CASNPSGTGGGRGEAFF
abundance: .
j_gene: TRBJ1-1
d_gene: TRBD1
v_gene: TRBV6-2/TRBV6-3

CDR3nt: TGTGCCAGCAGTAGGGCGTGGGCGGGAGTTGAGACCCAGTACTTC
CDR3aa: CASSRAWAGVETQYF
abundance: .
j_gene: TRBJ2-5
d_gene: TRBD2
v_gene: TRBV27

CDR3nt: TGTGCCAGCAGCCAAGGACAGGGCCGGGGCTACACCTTC
CDR3aa: CASSQGQGRGYTF
abundance: few
j_gene: TRBJ1-2
d_gene: TRBD1
v_gene: TRBV3-1/TRBV3-2

CDR3nt: TGTGCCAGCAGTTCCCCGGGGATGCCGTTCTTC
CDR3aa: CASSSPGMPFF
abundance: .
j_gene: TRBJ2-1
d_gene: .
v_gene: TRBV12-3/TRBV12-4

CDR3nt: TGTGCCAGCAGCAGACAGACAGATAATGAAAAACTGTTTTTT
CDR3aa: CASSRQTDNEKLFF
abundance: .
j_gene: TRBJ1-4
d_gene: .
v_gene: TRBV7-2

CDR3nt: TGTGCCAGCAGCGCGACTAGCGGGAGGTTTCCAGATACGCAGTATTTT
CDR3aa: CASSATSGRFPDTQYF
abundance: .
j_gene: TRBJ2-3
d_gene: TRBD2
v_gene: TRBV9

CDR3nt: TGTGCCAGTAGAATACAGGGGTTAGGGAATCAGCCCCAGCATTTT
CDR3aa: CASRIQGLGNQPQHF
abundance: .
j_gene: TRBJ1-5
d_gene: TRBD1
v_gene: TRBV19

CDR3nt: TGTGCCAGCAGCTTAGGCGGTCCCTCTACTTACGAGCAGTACTTC
CDR3aa: CASSLGGPSTYEQYF
abundance: .
j_gene: TRBJ2-7
d_gene: .
v_gene: TRBV7-2

CDR3nt: TGTGCCAGCAGCGTAGGGGCCGGGTATGGCTACACCTTC
CDR3aa: CASSVGAGYGYTF
abundance: once
j_gene: TRBJ1-2
d_gene: .
v_gene: TRBV27

CDR3nt: TGTGCCAGCAGCTTTGGGGGTAGCGGGAGGATGGAGACCCAGTACTTC
CDR3aa: CASSFGGSGRMETQYF
abundance: .
j_gene: TRBJ2-5
d_gene: TRBD2
v_gene: TRBV7-2

CDR3nt: TGTGCCCAGGGGGCGAGGCAGCCCCAGCATTTT
CDR3aa: CAQGARQPQHF
abundance: .
j_gene: TRBJ1-5
d_gene: .
v_gene: TRBV21-1

CDR3nt: TGTGCCAGCAGCCCTATGGGACTAGCGGTTCCTTACTACAATGAGCAGTTCTTC
CDR3aa: CASSPMGLAVPYYNEQFF
abundance: few
j_gene: TRBJ2-1
d_gene: TRBD2
v_gene: TRBV7-6

CDR3nt: TGTGCCAGCAGTAGGGGGCAGCCGAACAATGAGCAGTTCTTC
CDR3aa: CASSRGQPNNEQFF
abundance: few
j_gene: TRBJ2-1
d_gene: TRBD1
v_gene: TRBV27

CDR3nt: TGTGCCAGCAGTTTATCGGGGGACAGGCAAAACTATGGCTACACCTTC
CDR3aa: CASSLSGDRQNYGYTF
abundance: .
j_gene: TRBJ1-2
d_gene: TRBD1
v_gene: TRBV27

CDR3nt: TGCGCCAGCAGCTTGGAGGGGTTTGCCGATAATTCACCCCTCCACTTT
CDR3aa: CASSLEGFADNSPLHF
abundance: .
j_gene: TRBJ1-6
d_gene: .
v_gene: TRBV5-1

CDR3nt: TGTGCCAGTAGGCCAGGGGGTACGGGAGAGACCCAGTACTTC
CDR3aa: CASRPGGTGETQYF
abundance: .
j_gene: TRBJ2-5
d_gene: TRBD1
v_gene: TRBV19

CDR3nt: TGTGCCAGCAGCAGGAGGACAGGGCACTACGAGCAGTACTTC
CDR3aa: CASSRRTGHYEQYF
abundance: .
j_gene: TRBJ2-7
d_gene: TRBD1
v_gene: TRBV13

CDR3nt: TGTGCCAGCAGTTTAAGGACTGCGGTGAGCTCCTACAATGAGCAGTTCTTC
CDR3aa: CASSLRTAVSSYNEQFF
abundance: .
j_gene: TRBJ2-1
d_gene: .
v_gene: TRBV28

CDR3nt: TGCGCCAGCAGCACGGAGACTGGAAACACCATATATTTT
CDR3aa: CASSTETGNTIYF
abundance: .
j_gene: TRBJ1-3
d_gene: .
v_gene: TRBV5-1

CDR3nt: TGTGCCACTACGACTAGCGGGAGTAAAAACGAGCAGTACTTC
CDR3aa: CATTTSGSKNEQYF
abundance: .
j_gene: TRBJ2-7
d_gene: TRBD2
v_gene: TRBV10-3

CDR3nt: TGCAGCGCGACGCAGGGGAGCTCCTACGAGCAGTACTTC
CDR3aa: CSATQGSSYEQYF
abundance: .
j_gene: TRBJ2-7
d_gene: .
v_gene: TRBV29-1

CDR3nt: TGTGCCAGCAGCCAAATCCCGGGCGGGGGGCATGAAAAACTGTTTTTT
CDR3aa: CASSQIPGGGHEKLFF
abundance: .
j_gene: TRBJ1-4
d_gene: .
v_gene: TRBV3-1/TRBV3-2

CDR3nt: TGTGCCAGCTCACCTGGGACAACTGAAGCTTTCTTT
CDR3aa: CASSPGTTEAFF
abundance: .
j_gene: TRBJ1-1
d_gene: .
v_gene: TRBV18

CDR3nt: TGTGCCAGCAGCCCCGGGGAGTACAATGAGCAGTTCTTC
CDR3aa: CASSPGEYNEQFF
abundance: .
j_gene: TRBJ2-1
d_gene: .
v_gene: TRBV9

CDR3nt: TGTGCCAGCAGTTACTCTAGTGGAGCAAACTATGGCTACACCTTC
CDR3aa: CASSYSSGANYGYTF
abundance: .
j_gene: TRBJ1-2
d_gene: .
v_gene: TRBV6-5

CDR3nt: TGTGCCAGCAGTTTGCCAGGGGCGCGGTGGTATGGCTACACCTTC
CDR3aa: CASSLPGARWYGYTF
abundance: .
j_gene: TRBJ1-2
d_gene: .
v_gene: TRBV28

CDR3nt: TGCGCCAGCAGCTTGGAGGGAGACTATGGCTACACCTTC
CDR3aa: CASSLEGDYGYTF
abundance: .
j_gene: TRBJ1-2
d_gene: .
v_gene: TRBV5-1

CDR3nt: TGTGCCTGGAGCCGGGACAGCCATAATTCACCCCTCCACTTT
CDR3aa: CAWSRDSHNSPLHF
abundance: .
j_gene: TRBJ1-6
d_gene: TRBD1
v_gene: TRBV30

CDR3nt: TGTGCCAGCTCACCTTCCGGGGGGAATCAGCCCCAGCATTTT
CDR3aa: CASSPSGGNQPQHF
abundance: .
j_gene: TRBJ1-5
d_gene: .
v_gene: TRBV18

CDR3nt: TGCAGCGTCGTACAGGGGGCAGGAGGCTACACCTTC
CDR3aa: CSVVQGAGGYTF
abundance: .
j_gene: TRBJ1-2
d_gene: TRBD1
v_gene: TRBV29-1

CDR3nt: TGTGCCAGCAGTGGGCCGACAGGGGGCGGCCAAGAGACCCAGTACTTC
CDR3aa: CASSGPTGGGQETQYF
abundance: .
j_gene: TRBJ2-5
d_gene: TRBD1
v_gene: TRBV2

CDR3nt: TGTGCCAGCAGCGGGAGCTGGACAGATACGCAGTATTTT
CDR3aa: CASSGSWTDTQYF
abundance: .
j_gene: TRBJ2-3
d_gene: .
v_gene: TRBV12-3/TRBV12-4

CDR3nt: TGTGCCAGCAAGGGGGACAGCTACAATGAGCAGTTCTTC
CDR3aa: CASKGDSYNEQFF
abundance: .
j_gene: TRBJ2-1
d_gene: TRBD1
v_gene: TRBV2

CDR3nt: TGTGCCAGCAGTGACTCGGGAGAAACCGGGGAGCTGTTTTTT
CDR3aa: CASSDSGETGELFF
abundance: .
j_gene: TRBJ2-2
d_gene: .
v_gene: TRBV6-4

CDR3nt: TGTGCCAGCAGTTTACAGGGGGCGGTTGAAGCTTTCTTT
CDR3aa: CASSLQGAVEAFF
abundance: once
j_gene: TRBJ1-1
d_gene: TRBD1
v_gene: TRBV12-3/TRBV12-4

CDR3nt: TGTGCCAGTAGTATCGTCCTGAACAGGGGGCGGTCGTCCTACGAGCAGTACTTC
CDR3aa: CASSIVLNRGRSSYEQYF
abundance: .
j_gene: TRBJ2-7
d_gene: TRBD1
v_gene: TRBV19

CDR3nt: TGTGCCAGCAGCGTCCCCCGGGACAGGGGGACCGAGACCCAGTACTTC
CDR3aa: CASSVPRDRGTETQYF
abundance: .
j_gene: TRBJ2-5
d_gene: TRBD1
v_gene: TRBV9

CDR3nt: TGTGCCAGCAGCTTCCTCCGGACAGGGAACTATGGCTACACCTTC
CDR3aa: CASSFLRTGNYGYTF
abundance: .
j_gene: TRBJ1-2
d_gene: TRBD1
v_gene: TRBV7-8

CDR3nt: TGTGCCATCAGATCAGCGGGAGATGCCGAGACCCAGTACTTC
CDR3aa: CAIRSAGDAETQYF
abundance: .
j_gene: TRBJ2-5
d_gene: TRBD2
v_gene: TRBV10-3

CDR3nt: TGTGCCAGTAGTCCCGGCAGGGGCTATGGCTACACCTTC
CDR3aa: CASSPGRGYGYTF
abundance: .
j_gene: TRBJ1-2
d_gene: .
v_gene: TRBV19

CDR3nt: TGCGCCAGCAGCCAGGGACAGGGTCCCACTGAAGCTTTCTTT
CDR3aa: CASSQGQGPTEAFF
abundance: .
j_gene: TRBJ1-1
d_gene: TRBD1
v_gene: TRBV4-1

CDR3nt: TGTGCCAGCAGACCACAGGGGTGGGCTTTCTTT
CDR3aa: CASRPQGWAFF
abundance: .
j_gene: TRBJ1-1
d_gene: TRBD1
v_gene: TRBV6-6

CDR3nt: TGTGCCAGCAGTTTTAGAGGGACAGAAGCTCTCTATGGCTACACCTTC
CDR3aa: CASSFRGTEALYGYTF
abundance: .
j_gene: TRBJ1-2
d_gene: TRBD1
v_gene: TRBV28

CDR3nt: TGTGCCAGCAGCTTAGCAGCGGGAGGGCCCCATGAGCAGTTCTTC
CDR3aa: CASSLAAGGPHEQFF
abundance: .
j_gene: TRBJ2-1
d_gene: TRBD2
v_gene: TRBV7-9

CDR3nt: TGTGCCAGCAGTAAAATCAGGACTAGCGGGAGTTACAATGAGCAGTTCTTC
CDR3aa: CASSKIRTSGSYNEQFF
abundance: .
j_gene: TRBJ2-1
d_gene: TRBD2
v_gene: TRBV7-2

CDR3nt: TGTGCCAGCAGTGCTAGCGGGAGGGCCGCCTACGAGCAGTACTTC
CDR3aa: CASSASGRAAYEQYF
abundance: .
j_gene: TRBJ2-7
d_gene: TRBD2
v_gene: TRBV28

CDR3nt: TGTGCCAGCAGCTTACGGTCCCGAAACACAGATACGCAGTATTTT
CDR3aa: CASSLRSRNTDTQYF
abundance: .
j_gene: TRBJ2-3
d_gene: .
v_gene: TRBV7-6

CDR3nt: TGTGCCAGCAGCTTCAGAGCGACAGGCCCGCGACTACAAGAGACCCAGTACTTC
CDR3aa: CASSFRATGPRLQETQYF
abundance: .
j_gene: TRBJ2-5
d_gene: .
v_gene: TRBV7-8

CDR3nt: TGTGCCAGCAGCCGCGACTGGGTCGGTGAGCAGTTCTTC
CDR3aa: CASSRDWVGEQFF
abundance: .
j_gene: TRBJ2-1
d_gene: .
v_gene: TRBV6-5

CDR3nt: TGTGCCAGCAGCGTAGGGGGGGACACAGATACGCAGTATTTT
CDR3aa: CASSVGGDTDTQYF
abundance: .
j_gene: TRBJ2-3
d_gene: .
v_gene: TRBV9

CDR3nt: TGTGCCAGCACCCCCGACAGATACGAGCAGTACTTC
CDR3aa: CASTPDRYEQYF
abundance: .
j_gene: TRBJ2-7
d_gene: .
v_gene: TRBV2

CDR3nt: TGTGCCAGCAGCGTAGGACAGGGGCGGGCAGATACGCAGTATTTT
CDR3aa: CASSVGQGRADTQYF
abundance: .
j_gene: TRBJ2-3
d_gene: TRBD1
v_gene: TRBV9

CDR3nt: TGCGCCAGCAGTCCTAGGACTAGCGGGAGTCCCCTGTCCGAGCAGTACTTC
CDR3aa: CASSPRTSGSPLSEQYF
abundance: few
j_gene: TRBJ2-7
d_gene: TRBD2
v_gene: TRBV23-1

CDR3nt: TGCAGCGTTTCCGGGTTTCACAATGAGCAGTTCTTC
CDR3aa: CSVSGFHNEQFF
abundance: .
j_gene: TRBJ2-1
d_gene: .
v_gene: TRBV29-1

CDR3nt: TGTGCCAGCAGGACCGGGGGCTCCTACGAGCAGTACTTC
CDR3aa: CASRTGGSYEQYF
abundance: .
j_gene: TRBJ2-7
d_gene: .
v_gene: TRBV27

CDR3nt: TGTGCCAGCAGCCGCGGGGCAGGTGGAAATGAGCAGTTCTTC
CDR3aa: CASSRGAGGNEQFF
abundance: .
j_gene: TRBJ2-1
d_gene: .
v_gene: TRBV7-3

CDR3nt: TGCGCCAGCAGTAAAACTAGCGGGAGGACCTCCTACGAGCAGTACTTC
CDR3aa: CASSKTSGRTSYEQYF
abundance: .
j_gene: TRBJ2-7
d_gene: TRBD2
v_gene: TRBV5-1